This entry describes one T cell receptor (beta chain). Its antigen is currently unknown. Patients were ruled out by autoimmune disease history or systemic immunosuppression. Generated by immunoSEQ multiplex PCR, the TCRdb table keeps only in-frame clones and is missing some. The sample lists about 21,000 clones; 88% were seen once. The sample belongs to a study of OX40 agonist ivuxolimab in advanced cancers. The V end lost 5 bases, the J end lost 3 bases, and 19 bases lay between the germline ends. Germline V gives CDR1 MNHNY, CDR2 SVGAGI (reference sequence). There are 16 residues in the CDR3. Regarding the study as a whole: On average, CD8+ T cells had more expanded clones than CD4+. No determination was made of the antigen specificity of the expanded peripheral T cells.

The V call is TRBV6-6, the J call TRBJ2-5; tentatively, D is TRBD1 or TRBD2 (5 bases each). The specimen comprised CD4+ or CD8+ T cells sorted from blood, sampled in a trial of the OX40 agonist ivuxolimab. This sequence was found in an adult with an advanced solid tumor such as melanoma, head and neck, liver or kidney cancer. Here the CDR3 reads CASSASSSGTEETQYF. Here the CDR3 DNA reads TGTGCCAGCAGTGCTTCAAGTTCAGGGACGGAAGAGACCCAGTACTTC.